Included here is one T cell receptor (beta chain) sequence, with context. Antigen specificity is unknown. This same CDR3 is encoded by further DNA sequences in the sample. The data stem from a study of T cell clones after liver transplantation. As for the study in general: Post-transplant blood was tracked for graft-donor-reactive T cell clones identified in a pre-transplant mixed lymphocyte reaction. Findings and caveats of the study: Post-transplant, graft-donor-reactive CD4 TCRbeta sequences in blood dropped significantly in 5 of 8 subjects. Graft donor-reactive T cells may have migrated into the graft rather than being deleted.

Trimming left V 0 bases short and J 0 bases short, with 2 bases between. Germline CDR1 SGHRS, CDR2 YFSETQ. This CDR3 is 13 amino acids long. Thawed unstimulated PBMCs were FACS-sorted by CD3, CD4 and CD8 into two populations. Some clones are missing from TCRdb's copy, which holds only in-frame ones; the method was immunoSEQ multiplex PCR. This sample has under 150,000 clones, with just over 90% found just once. This chain links TRBV5-1 with TRBJ2-3; D unclear. The sequence was obtained from a human patient who received a liver transplant. A share of the T cells may be of graft donor origin. The input for sequencing was CD4+ T cells from blood, taken 12 months after liver transplant. CDR3 bases: TGCGCCAGCAGCTTGGGCAGCACAGATACGCAGTATTTT. It codes for CASSLGSTDTQYF. The whole variable domain, filled in from reference TRBV5-1 and TRBJ2-3, reads KAGVTQTPRYLIKTRGQQVTLSCSPISGHRSVSWYQQTPGQGLQFLFEYFSETQRNKGNFPGRFSGRQFSNSRSEMNVSTLELGDSALYLCASSLGSTDTQYFGPGTRLTVL.